This T cell receptor delta chain was sequenced in a study of gamma delta lymphoproliferative disorders and STAT genes. Study background: For the delta chain, EuroClonality-NGS standard procedure was applied. Overall study findings and caveats: In whole-repertoire clustering, gamma separated patients from controls, unlike delta. Low-frequency NGS calls may be less specific, so public or private leukemic clones need confirmation.

There are a few counts of this clone. What it binds is unknown. This DNA's translation and the protein TCRdb lists, from a much larger clone, do not match at residue 6, likely due to a read error; the protein shown is translated from the DNA. TCRdb re-called clones from the multiplex PCR reads using CATT. The repertoire holds over 1,000 delta-chain clones, with roughly 2.3% as singletons. PBMCs from patients and controls supplied the genomic DNA for sequencing. This CDR3 spans 21 amino acids. Germline V gene lookup returns CDR1 NSMFDY and CDR2 ISSIKDK. The V and J ends lost 5 bases and 0 bases respectively, with 35 bases between them.

The V gene is TRAV29/DV5, the J gene TRDJ1; D might be TRDD2 (9 bases). The clonotype was recovered from a human donor in good health. Sequencing was performed on blood. The CDR3: CAAFQMPSYFHWGAHTDKLIF. CDR3 in DNA: TGTGCAGCTTTCCAAATGCCTTCCTACTTTCACTGGGGGGCCCACACCGATAAACTCATCTTT.